The 6 T cell receptor beta chains presented below share a single source sample, sequenced in a study of blood T cell repertoires in COVID-19. Produced via immunoSEQ multiplex PCR; TCRdb's table is partial and in-frame only. The sample records about 53,000 clones, 86% being singletons. Material for sequencing was peripheral blood. The receptors stem from a man older than 75 with acute or convalescent COVID-19.

J is TRBJ1-3 and V is TRBV27, with 9 bases that match TRBD1. The CDR3 is made up of 14 amino acids. Trimming cost V 6 bases and J 2 bases; bases outside gene matches: 2. Germline CDR1 reads MNHEY; CDR2 reads SMNVEV (reference sequence). The DNA for the CDR3 is TGTGCCAGCAGAGGGACAGGGACTGGAAACACCATATATTTT. The encoded protein is CASRGTGTGNTIYF.

The CDR3 is CASSLSGTSTDTQYF. The CDR3 coding sequence is TGTGCCAGCAGTTTGAGCGGGACTAGCACAGATACGCAGTATTTT. The genes are TRBV7-3 and TRBJ2-3; TRBD2 matches 7 bases. The CDR3 is made up of 15 amino acids. V lost 6 bases to trimming and J lost 0 bases; unmatched junction nucleotides: 6. Germline V lookup: CDR1 SGHTA, CDR2 FQGTGA.

This chain links TRBV10-3 with TRBJ1-1; 10 positions agree with TRBD1. V was clipped by 2 bases and J by 1 base; unmatched bases: 4. Germline CDR1 and CDR2: ENHRY and SYGVKD. The CDR3 runs to 16 residues. This CDR3 is CAISEDRGQGNTEAFF. CDR3 in DNA: TGTGCCATCAGTGAGGACAGGGGGCAAGGGAACACTGAAGCTTTCTTT.

This chain connects TRBV5-4 to TRBJ2-7; 7 bases match TRBD1. J gave up 6 bases and V 3 bases, and 3 bases lay outside the gene matches. The CDR3 extends over 12 amino acids. Germline loops: CDR1 SGHNT, CDR2 YYREEE (reference sequence). The CDR3 bases are TGTGCCAGCAGCTGGGACAGAGGCGAGCAGTACTTC. Amino acids: CASSWDRGEQYF.

The V gene is TRBV19, the J gene TRBJ2-2, with TRBD1 as a possible D gene (6 bases). The CDR3 length is 15 residues. Germline V gene lookup returns CDR1 LNHDA and CDR2 SQIVND (reference sequence). V dropped 8 bases and J dropped 4 bases, with 17 bases sitting between them. The CDR3 DNA follows: TGTGCCAGTTATGACCGGGCCAGGGGCACCGGGGAGCTGTTTTTT. Its protein is CASYDRARGTGELFF.

The rearrangement links TRBV20-1 to TRBJ1-2; no clear D gene. V lost 5 bases to trimming and J lost 5 bases, with 6 bases between them. The CDR3 consists of 10 residues. CDR1 and CDR2 (germline): DFQATT, SNEGSKA (reference sequence). CDR3 DNA sequence: TGCAGTGCTTTCGAGTATGGCTACACCTTC. This gives the protein CSAFEYGYTF.